The 28 T cell receptor beta chains below all came from one sample that was sequenced in a study of T cells after yellow fever vaccination. TCRdb passed the 5' RACE reads through MiXCR, listing each CDR3 protein once. This table has around 320,000 distinct CDR3 sequences, approximately 4.3% appearing once. Sequenced material: PBMCs, taken 15 days after the yellow fever booster vaccination. The receptors shown here come from a man younger than 30 who received the YFV17D yellow fever vaccine.

This clonotype was observed at least ten times. J is TRBJ2-3 and V is TRBV7-2; D gene uncertain. Germline V gives CDR1 SGHTA, CDR2 FQGNSA. V gave up 4 bases and J gave up 0 bases, with 11 bases separating them. The CDR3 contains 15 residues. CDR3 sequence: CASSSTVISTDTQYF. The DNA of the CDR3 is TGTGCCAGCAGCTCAACGGTGATCAGCACAGATACGCAGTATTTT.

This clonotype was counted many times. The CDR3 here is CASSLQVSGANVLTF. DNA of the CDR3: TGCGCCAGCAGTTTACAGGTTTCTGGGGCCAACGTCCTGACTTTC. The rearrangement joins TRBV5-1 to TRBJ2-6, with TRBD1 as a possible D gene (5 bases). The CDR3 consists of 15 residues. Germline V lookup: CDR1 SGHRS, CDR2 YFSETQ. V lost 5 bases to trimming and J lost 1 base, with 10 bases between them.

The sample holds many counts of this clonotype. The rearrangement joins TRBV5-1 to TRBJ2-3; a weak D match, TRBD1 (5 bases). The CDR3 consists of 13 residues. Germline V CDR1 and CDR2: SGHRS, YFSETQ. V was shortened by 4 bases and J by 5 bases, with 11 bases between the two germline ends. CDR3 residues: CASSPFTGDTQYF. The CDR3 DNA is TGCGCCAGCAGCCCCTTCACAGGAGATACGCAGTATTTT.

The J gene is TRBJ2-5, the V gene TRBV5-1; D gene uncertain. The CDR3 extends over 14 amino acids. The V end lost 3 bases, the J end lost 1 base, and 10 bases lay between the germline ends. Germline values: CDR1 SGHRS, CDR2 YFSETQ. The CDR3 DNA reads as TGCGCCAGCAGCTCCTACGGGTCCCAAGAGACCCAGTACTTC. Its protein is CASSSYGSQETQYF.

This chain uses TRBV6-2 or TRBV6-3 with TRBJ2-3; D is ambiguous. Per germline, CDR1 MNHEY and CDR2 SVGEGT. The CDR3 is 14 residues long. Trimming stripped 6 bases from V and 6 bases from J, with 16 bases between. This CDR3 reads CASSLWGSIDTQYF. The CDR3 nucleotides read TGTGCCAGCAGCCTCTGGGGATCGATTGATACGCAGTATTTT.

This CDR3 reads CASSPTGADNEKLFF. In DNA, the CDR3 is TGTGCCAGCAGCCCCACGGGGGCGGACAATGAAAAACTGTTTTTT. The chain employs TRBV9 and TRBJ1-4; TRBD1 might be the D (6 bases). Trimming cost V 4 bases and J 5 bases, with 15 bases left between them. This CDR3 has 15 amino acids. Germline V gives CDR1 SGDLS, CDR2 YYNGEE.

This clonotype was picked up many times. The chain joins TRBV7-8 to TRBJ2-7, with TRBD1 matching over 7 bases. Germline loops: CDR1 SGHVS, CDR2 FQNEAQ. This CDR3 spans 17 amino acids. After removal of 5 bases from V and 4 bases from J, the junction contained 17 bases not matched to a gene. In DNA, the CDR3 is TGTGCCAGCAGCCGAAAGACAGGGATACGGGGCGCATACGAGCAGTACGTC. This codes for CASSRKTGIRGAYEQYV.

This chain links TRBV7-2 with TRBJ2-3, with 10 positions matching TRBD1. Trimming took 5 bases from V and 3 from J; bases not matched to a gene: 5. CDR3 length equals 15 residues. CDR1 and CDR2 (germline): SGHTA, FQGNSA. CDR3 residues: CASSRRQGATDTQYF. CDR3 in DNA: TGTGCCAGCAGCAGAAGACAGGGGGCTACAGATACGCAGTATTTT.

This clonotype came up many times. The chain is built from TRBV5-1 and TRBJ2-3; TRBD2 aligns across 10 bases. The CDR3 runs 16 residues. CDR1 SGHRS and CDR2 YFSETQ come from the germline V gene. Trimming at V came to 1 base and at J to 5 bases, leaving 7 bases not matched to a gene. The CDR3 DNA is TGCGCCAGCAGCTTGTGGGCTAGCGGGGGTCGAGATACGCAGTATTTT. Its protein product is CASSLWASGGRDTQYF.

At least ten counts were recorded for this clonotype. The chain uses TRBV7-9 and TRBJ2-1, with 7 bases aligning to TRBD1. Trimming took 4 bases from V and 8 from J; bases not matched to a gene: 2. The length of the CDR3 is 12 residues. Looked up from germline, CDR1 is SEHNR and CDR2 is FQNEAQ (reference sequence). CDR3 sequence: CASSYRGHEQFF. CDR3 nucleotides: TGTGCCAGCAGCTACAGGGGCCATGAGCAGTTCTTC.

This clonotype was seen repeatedly, ten times or more. V is TRBV6-2 or TRBV6-3 and J is TRBJ1-1; D is uncertain. Germline lookup yields CDR1 MNHEY and CDR2 SVGEGT. The V and J ends lost 0 bases and 5 bases respectively, with 10 bases between them. This CDR3 has 14 amino acids. Here the CDR3 reads CASSYSPGETEAFF. The CDR3, as DNA: TGTGCCAGCAGTTACTCCCCGGGAGAGACTGAAGCTTTCTTT.

This clonotype has more than one count but fewer than ten. The chain employs TRBV14 and TRBJ2-1; perhaps TRBD2 as D (7 bases). V was clipped by 4 bases and J by 6 bases, with 13 bases between them. Germline CDR1 SGHDN, CDR2 FVKESK. CDR3 length equals 14 residues. Here the CDR3 reads CASSRGGGSNEQFF. In nucleotides, the CDR3 is TGTGCCAGCAGCCGGGGCGGGGGCTCCAATGAGCAGTTCTTC.

This clonotype was counted ten times or more. This rearrangement joins TRBV5-1 to TRBJ1-6; 8 bases agree with TRBD1. The V gene end was trimmed by 0 bases and the J gene end by 4 bases; junction bases not matched to a gene: 3. The CDR3 is made up of 16 amino acids. From germline, CDR1 is SGHRS and CDR2 YFSETQ. DNA for the CDR3: TGCGCCAGCAGCTTGGGGGACAGGACTTATAATTCACCCCTCCACTTT. This sequence encodes CASSLGDRTYNSPLHF.

At least ten counts were recorded for this clonotype. J is TRBJ2-7 and V is TRBV4-1, with 8 bases identical to TRBD2. Trimming removed 2 bases from V and 2 bases from J; junction bases left unmatched: 5. CDR1 is MGHRA and CDR2 is YSYEKL in the germline V gene. The CDR3 contains 15 residues. The chain's CDR3 is CASSQRTGGPYEQYF. The CDR3 DNA sequence: TGCGCCAGCAGCCAAAGAACGGGGGGGCCCTACGAGCAGTACTTC.

This clonotype was found many times. The chain employs TRBV11-2 and TRBJ2-2; D remains ambiguous. The V end was cut by 3 bases, the J end by 9 bases, with 11 bases between. Per germline, CDR1 SGHAT and CDR2 FQNNGV. The CDR3 contains 13 residues. For the CDR3, the DNA is TGTGCCAGCAGCTTCCTAGGTCGTCGGGAGCTGTTTTTT. Amino acids: CASSFLGRRELFF.

This clonotype has a handful of counts. The chain joins TRBV18 to TRBJ1-5; 9 positions match TRBD1. Germline V gene lookup returns CDR1 KGHSH and CDR2 LQKENI. The CDR3 is 18 amino acids. Trimming took 2 bases from V and 0 from J; bases not matched to a gene: 8. The chain's CDR3 is CASSPAGTGIGSNQPQHF. The CDR3 DNA reads as TGTGCCAGCTCACCAGCCGGGACAGGGATCGGTAGCAATCAGCCCCAGCATTTT. The full variable domain, its missing parts supplied by reference TRBV18 and TRBJ1-5, is NAGVMQNPRHLVRRRGQEARLRCSPMKGHSHVYWYRQLPEEGLKFMVYLQKENIIDESGMPKERFSAEFPKEGPSILRIQQVVRGDSAAYFCASSPAGTGIGSNQPQHFGDGTRLSIL.

This clonotype was detected ten times or more. This rearrangement joins TRBV20-1 to TRBJ1-2; D is unresolved. This CDR3 is built from 9 residues. Trimming took 6 bases from V and 7 from J, leaving 6 bases between them. Germline V gives CDR1 DFQATT, CDR2 SNEGSKA (reference sequence). CDR3: CSALPGYTF. The DNA for the CDR3 is TGCAGTGCCCTACCTGGCTACACCTTC.

This chain uses TRBV6-2 or TRBV6-3 with TRBJ1-5; D is possibly TRBD1 (5 bases). Germline V CDR1 and CDR2: MNHEY, SVGEGT. The CDR3 runs to 15 residues. V gave up 6 bases and J gave up 7 bases, with 19 bases separating them. In nucleotides, the CDR3 is TGTGCCAGCAGGGGAGGCGGGGGGACCGGCCAGCCCCAGCATTTT. It encodes CASRGGGGTGQPQHF.

For this clonotype: A much larger clonotype is one base distant, so this may be a read error. This chain links TRBV6-5 with TRBJ1-1; unclear D gene. The CDR3 contains 12 residues. Trimming stripped 7 bases from V and 7 bases from J, with 13 bases between. The germline gives CDR1 MNHEY, CDR2 SVGAGI. The CDR3 region is CASNSAGYEAFF. As DNA, the CDR3 is TGTGCCAGCAACAGCGCAGGCTATGAAGCTTTCTTT.

This clonotype has only a few counts. The CDR3 DNA follows: TGCAGCGTTGAAGGGGGGGGGAGATCCTACAATGAGCAGTTCTTC. Its translation: CSVEGGGRSYNEQFF. The genes are TRBV29-1 and TRBJ2-1; 7 positions match TRBD2. The CDR3 is 15 amino acids. Unmatched junction bases numbered 4, after V lost 1 base and J lost 1 base. Germline V CDR1 and CDR2: SQVTM, ANQGSEA.

This clonotype was seen more than once but under ten times. J is TRBJ1-5 and V is TRBV12-3 or TRBV12-4; D is undetermined. V was pared by 4 bases and J by 9 bases, with 10 bases between. This CDR3 has 12 amino acids. CDR3 amino acids: CASSSSAWPQHF. Here the CDR3 DNA reads TGTGCCAGCAGTTCCTCAGCGTGGCCCCAGCATTTT.

Ten or more counts support this clonotype. The V call is TRBV7-3, the J call TRBJ2-3; D may correspond to TRBD1 or TRBD2 (5 bases each). Trimming stripped 8 bases from V and 6 bases from J, with 12 bases between. Germline V gene sequence: CDR1 SGHTA, CDR2 FQGTGA. The CDR3 is 12 amino acids. Written as DNA, the CDR3 is TGTGCCAGCGGCGGGCAGGGTGATACGCAGTATTTT. It yields the protein CASGGQGDTQYF.

In this sample, this clonotype turned up a few times. This sequence joins TRBV5-1 and TRBJ2-5, with D uncertain. This CDR3 is built from 13 residues. Trimming left V 3 bases short and J 3 bases short, with 9 bases between. CDR1 and CDR2 (germline): SGHRS, YFSETQ. CDR3 DNA sequence: TGCGCCAGCAGCTCGCCCCTTAAAGAGACCCAGTACTTC. It is translated as CASSSPLKETQYF.

This clonotype was observed many times. V is TRBV18 and J is TRBJ2-5, with D unresolved. V shed 6 bases and J shed 1 base, with 9 bases lying between them. The CDR3 covers 13 residues. The germline gives CDR1 KGHSH, CDR2 LQKENI. The CDR3 region has the DNA TGTGCCAGCTCCCCCCAGTCCCAAGAGACCCAGTACTTC. It is translated as CASSPQSQETQYF.

The rearrangement links TRBV7-9 to TRBJ1-1; TRBD1 matches 10 bases. The CDR3 extends over 14 amino acids. With 10 bases clipped from V and 5 bases from J, the junction kept 10 bases outside the gene matches. Germline loops: CDR1 SEHNR, CDR2 FQNEAQ (reference sequence). The CDR3 DNA reads as TGTGCCAACGACAGGGGGCAGGGTTGGACTGAAGCTTTCTTT. This sequence encodes CANDRGQGWTEAFF.

This chain links TRBV12-3 or TRBV12-4 with TRBJ1-1, with D possibly being TRBD1 (6 bases). This CDR3 region has 13 residues. Trimming stripped 6 bases from V and 7 bases from J, with 15 bases between. CDR3 in amino acids: CASRLDRSIEAFF. CDR3 nucleotides: TGTGCCAGCAGACTCGACAGGAGCATTGAAGCTTTCTTT.

This clonotype was observed a few times. The genes are TRBV7-2 and TRBJ2-7; the D gene could be TRBD1 or TRBD2 (5 bases each). Germline CDR1 is SGHTA and CDR2 is FQGNSA. The CDR3 runs 14 residues. V gave up 2 bases and J gave up 5 bases, with 13 bases separating them. The CDR3 DNA reads TGTGCCAGCAGCTTATTCAGGGAGATCGACGAGCAGTACTTC. Amino acid sequence: CASSLFREIDEQYF.

This clonotype was observed many times. The chain has TRBV25-1 and TRBJ1-1, with 9 positions matching TRBD1. Losses at the gene ends were 5 bases for V and 4 bases for J; bases not matched to a gene: 8. The CDR3 totals 15 residues. The V gene's germline CDR1 is MGHDK and CDR2 SYGVNS. The CDR3, as DNA: TGTGCCAGCAGTACCCTTCAGGACAGGGGCACTGAAGCTTTCTTT. Translating gives CASSTLQDRGTEAFF.